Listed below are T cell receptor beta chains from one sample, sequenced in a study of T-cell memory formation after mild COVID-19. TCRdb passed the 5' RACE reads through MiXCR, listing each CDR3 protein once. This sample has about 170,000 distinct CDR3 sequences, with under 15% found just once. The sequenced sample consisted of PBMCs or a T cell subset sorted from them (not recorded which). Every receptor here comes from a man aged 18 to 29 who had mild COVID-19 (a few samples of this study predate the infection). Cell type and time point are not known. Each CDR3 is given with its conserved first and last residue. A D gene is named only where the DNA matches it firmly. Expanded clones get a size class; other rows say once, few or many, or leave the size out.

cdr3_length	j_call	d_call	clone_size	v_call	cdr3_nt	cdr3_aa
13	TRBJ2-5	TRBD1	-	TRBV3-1	TGTGCCAGCTCCCAGACAGGGAAAGAGACCCAGTACTTC	CASSQTGKETQYF
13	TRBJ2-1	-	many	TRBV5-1	TGCGCCAGCAGCTTGGATCCCAACAATGAGCAGTTCTTC	CASSLDPNNEQFF
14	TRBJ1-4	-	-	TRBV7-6	TGTGCCAGCAGCTTGGGGACGGTTAATGAAAAACTGTTTTTT	CASSLGTVNEKLFF
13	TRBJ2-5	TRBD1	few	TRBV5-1	TGCGCCAGCGGCCGGGACAGGGACGAGACCCAGTACTTC	CASGRDRDETQYF
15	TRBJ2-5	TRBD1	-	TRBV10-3	TGTGCCACCCGGCGAAAGGGGGCTCAGGAGGAGACCCAGTACTTC	CATRRKGAQEETQYF
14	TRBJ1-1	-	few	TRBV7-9	TGTGCCAGCAGCTTAGAGGGCGGAGGGATCAGAGCTTTCTTT	CASSLEGGGIRAFF
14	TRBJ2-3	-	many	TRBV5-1	TGTGCCAGCAGCCTTGGGACCCGCACAGATACGCAGTATTTT	CASSLGTRTDTQYF
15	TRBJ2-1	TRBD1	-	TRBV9	TGTGCCAGCAGCGCCGAGGCATACAGGGGCGATGAGCAGTTCTTC	CASSAEAYRGDEQFF
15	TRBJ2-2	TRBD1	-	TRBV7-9	TGTGCCAGCAGCTTACCGCAGGGGGCGATCGGGGAGCTGTTTTTT	CASSLPQGAIGELFF
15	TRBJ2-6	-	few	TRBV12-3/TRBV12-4	TGTGCCAGCAGTTTACGGGGCCTGCAGGCTGGCGTCCTGACTTTC	CASSLRGLQAGVLTF
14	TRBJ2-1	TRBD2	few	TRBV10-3	TGTGCCACTAAAGCGGGGGATTCCTACAATGAGCAGTTCTTC	CATKAGDSYNEQFF
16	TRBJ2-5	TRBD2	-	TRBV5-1	TGCGCCAGCAGACGCGGGACTAGCGGGGGAAAAGAGACCCAGTACTTC	CASRRGTSGGKETQYF
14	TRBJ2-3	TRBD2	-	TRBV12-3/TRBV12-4	TGTGCCAGCAGTTATAGCGGGGGGGAGGATACGCAGTATTTT	CASSYSGGEDTQYF
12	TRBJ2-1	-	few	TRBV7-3	TGTGCCAGCAGCTTAACTGACAGTGAGCAGTTCTTC	CASSLTDSEQFF
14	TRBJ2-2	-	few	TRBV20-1	TGCAGTGCTAGACCGGGACAGAACACCGGGGAGCTGTTTTTT	CSARPGQNTGELFF
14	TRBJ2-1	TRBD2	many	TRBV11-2	TGTGCCAGCAGCCCGCGGACTAGCGGGGATGAGCAGTTCTTC	CASSPRTSGDEQFF
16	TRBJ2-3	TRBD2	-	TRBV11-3	TGTGCCAGCAGCTTAGGACTAGCGGGGTACACAGATACGCAGTATTTT	CASSLGLAGYTDTQYF
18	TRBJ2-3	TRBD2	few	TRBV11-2	TGTGCCAGCAGCTTAGGTCGGTCTAGCGGGGCAAGCACAGATACGCAGTATTTT	CASSLGRSSGASTDTQYF
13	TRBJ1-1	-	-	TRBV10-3	TGTGCCATCAGTGAGCGGACGGTCGGTGAAGCTTTCTTT	CAISERTVGEAFF
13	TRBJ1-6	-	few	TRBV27	TGTGCCAGCAGTTTAAACAGGGACTCACCCCTCCACTTT	CASSLNRDSPLHF
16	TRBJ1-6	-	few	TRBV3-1	TGTGCCAGCAGCCAAGATTCGGCTGCCCAGGGTTCACCCCTCCACTTT	CASSQDSAAQGSPLHF
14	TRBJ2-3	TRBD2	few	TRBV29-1	TGCAGCGTGCGAGAAGCTAGCGGGGGAGATACGCAGTATTTT	CSVREASGGDTQYF
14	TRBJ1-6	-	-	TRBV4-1	TGCGCCAGCAGCCCCGAATGGCGAGCCAATCGGCTCCACTTT	CASSPEWRANRLHF